A selection of T cell receptor beta chains follows, all from one sample in a study of cytomegalovirus exposure and HLA in healthy donors. The protocol was immunoSEQ multiplex PCR, while the TCRdb copy is restricted to in-frame clones and leaves out a portion. The ten most abundant clones cover more than 0.8% of a sample with more than 95,000 clones. Sequencing was carried out using PBMCs. The receptors derive from a man aged 18 to 35 in good health and CMV-seronegative. Both conserved end residues are part of each CDR3. Fields, in order: CDR3 DNA, CDR3 protein, D gene, J gene, V gene. D genes are given only for firm matches.

CDR3nt: TGCGCCAGCAGCTTGGATCGGTATGGCTACACCTTC; CDR3aa: CASSLDRYGYTF; d_gene: NA; j_gene: TRBJ1-2; v_gene: TRBV5-1
CDR3nt: TGTGCCAGCAGCCTTGCAAATTCAGGGGGATCGTATGGCTACACCTTC; CDR3aa: CASSLANSGGSYGYTF; d_gene: TRBD1; j_gene: TRBJ1-2; v_gene: TRBV25-1
CDR3nt: TGTGCCAGTAGTCGGGACAGGGGTTCTAATCAGCCCCAGCATTTT; CDR3aa: CASSRDRGSNQPQHF; d_gene: TRBD1; j_gene: TRBJ1-5; v_gene: TRBV2
CDR3nt: TGCGCCAGCAGTGTTCAGCGGGAGAATGAGCAGTTCTTC; CDR3aa: CASSVQRENEQFF; d_gene: TRBD2; j_gene: TRBJ2-1; v_gene: TRBV10-1
CDR3nt: TGCGCCAGCAGCTTGACCTCGAAGTCAGGGGCAACCTACGAGCAGTACTTC; CDR3aa: CASSLTSKSGATYEQYF; d_gene: NA; j_gene: TRBJ2-7; v_gene: TRBV5-1
CDR3nt: TGCAGTGCGCACAGGGATACTGAAGCTTTCTTT; CDR3aa: CSAHRDTEAFF; d_gene: NA; j_gene: TRBJ1-1; v_gene: TRBV20-1
CDR3nt: TGTGCCAGCAGTGAGGGGACATCTAGTGAAAAACTGTTTTTT; CDR3aa: CASSEGTSSEKLFF; d_gene: NA; j_gene: TRBJ1-4; v_gene: TRBV6-1
CDR3nt: TGTGCCAGTAGTGCCCGGGACAGGCGAAAGTCCTACGAGCAGTACTTC; CDR3aa: CASSARDRRKSYEQYF; d_gene: TRBD1; j_gene: TRBJ2-7; v_gene: TRBV19
CDR3nt: TGCGCCAGCAGTGAGTTAGCGTGGAACACCGGGGAGCTGTTTTTT; CDR3aa: CASSELAWNTGELFF; d_gene: NA; j_gene: TRBJ2-2; v_gene: TRBV10-2
CDR3nt: TGCGCCAGCAGCTTGGCCGGGTCGGGTAGCACAGATACGCAGTATTTT; CDR3aa: CASSLAGSGSTDTQYF; d_gene: NA; j_gene: TRBJ2-3; v_gene: TRBV5-1
CDR3nt: TGTGCCAGCAGTTACTTTAGGGACAGAGCCTACGAGCAGTACTTC; CDR3aa: CASSYFRDRAYEQYF; d_gene: TRBD1; j_gene: TRBJ2-7; v_gene: TRBV6-6
CDR3nt: TGTGCCACCCGGCGGGGGTCGCAGATCACCGGGGAGCTGTTTTTT; CDR3aa: CATRRGSQITGELFF; d_gene: TRBD2; j_gene: TRBJ2-2; v_gene: TRBV27
CDR3nt: TGTGCCAGCAGTGAGGGGACAGACAATGAAAAACTGTTTTTT; CDR3aa: CASSEGTDNEKLFF; d_gene: TRBD1; j_gene: TRBJ1-4; v_gene: TRBV6-1
CDR3nt: TGTGCCAGCAGCGTAGGGGCAGGTTTGAGTGGCTACACCTTC; CDR3aa: CASSVGAGLSGYTF; d_gene: NA; j_gene: TRBJ1-2; v_gene: TRBV9
CDR3nt: TGCGCCAGCAGCCAAGGGCGAGGTAGCAATCAGCCCCAGCATTTT; CDR3aa: CASSQGRGSNQPQHF; d_gene: NA; j_gene: TRBJ1-5; v_gene: TRBV4-1
CDR3nt: TGTGCCAGCAGTGAAAGGGGTGGGTGGGGAACTGAAGCTTTCTTT; CDR3aa: CASSERGGWGTEAFF; d_gene: NA; j_gene: TRBJ1-1; v_gene: TRBV25-1
CDR3nt: TGTGCCAGCAGCCCTCCGGGCCGGGAGGACTACGAGCAGTACTTC; CDR3aa: CASSPPGREDYEQYF; d_gene: TRBD2; j_gene: TRBJ2-7; v_gene: TRBV5-4
CDR3nt: TGTGCCAGTAGTATAGTTAGGAACACTGAAGCTTTCTTT; CDR3aa: CASSIVRNTEAFF; d_gene: NA; j_gene: TRBJ1-1; v_gene: TRBV19
CDR3nt: TGCGCCAGCAGATCCGGGAACTACAATGAGCAGTTCTTC; CDR3aa: CASRSGNYNEQFF; d_gene: NA; j_gene: TRBJ2-1; v_gene: TRBV5-1
CDR3nt: TGCGCCAGCAGCTGGAAGGATCCCGGGACAGGAGTCCGTGACCAGTACTTC; CDR3aa: CASSWKDPGTGVRDQYF; d_gene: TRBD1; j_gene: TRBJ2-5; v_gene: TRBV5-1
CDR3nt: TGTGCCAGCCCCCGCGGGAGACGTGCCTTTAATGAAAAACTGTTTTTT; CDR3aa: CASPRGRRAFNEKLFF; d_gene: NA; j_gene: TRBJ1-4; v_gene: TRBV5-8
CDR3nt: TGTGCCTGGACCTCGAAGCCAGATACGCAGTATTTT; CDR3aa: CAWTSKPDTQYF; d_gene: NA; j_gene: TRBJ2-3; v_gene: TRBV30
CDR3nt: TGCGCCAGCAGCTTGCGACAGGTACCCGCCTACGAGCAGTACTTC; CDR3aa: CASSLRQVPAYEQYF; d_gene: NA; j_gene: TRBJ2-7; v_gene: TRBV5-1
CDR3nt: TGTGCCAGCAGTGATAACAGGGTAGTAGAGACCCAGTACTTC; CDR3aa: CASSDNRVVETQYF; d_gene: NA; j_gene: TRBJ2-5; v_gene: TRBV6-1
CDR3nt: TGTGCCAGCAGTTTAGCGGGAGTGACTGAGACCCAGTACTTC; CDR3aa: CASSLAGVTETQYF; d_gene: TRBD2; j_gene: TRBJ2-5; v_gene: TRBV28
CDR3nt: TGTGCCAGCAGTTCGGTAGCGGGAGGTACCGGGGAGCTGTTTTTT; CDR3aa: CASSSVAGGTGELFF; d_gene: TRBD2; j_gene: TRBJ2-2; v_gene: TRBV7-9
CDR3nt: TGCAGCGCTGAGGTGGGGGCTGGCACTGAAGCTTTCTTT; CDR3aa: CSAEVGAGTEAFF; d_gene: NA; j_gene: TRBJ1-1; v_gene: TRBV29-1
CDR3nt: TGTGCCAGCAGCTCGATGACAGCGAACACTGAAGCTTTCTTT; CDR3aa: CASSSMTANTEAFF; d_gene: NA; j_gene: TRBJ1-1; v_gene: TRBV11-1